Here is one T cell receptor (beta chain) with its context. What it binds is unknown. Naive CD45RA+ and memory CD45RA-negative subsets were split from CD4+ cells. These data are taken from a study of shared clonotypes between healthy human individuals. Study-level background: The study drew on a couple of women and a few men aged 18 to 49 as donors. Study-level findings and limits: The donor pool, a small one, limited the genetic and exposure-history diversity represented. Naive subsets tended to show greater estimated richness than memory subsets.

The germline V gene has CDR1 SQVTM and CDR2 ANQGSEA. The CDR3 has 15 amino acids. V gave up 4 bases and J gave up 4 bases; unmatched junction bases: 8. Method: immunoSEQ multiplex PCR; TCRdb's copy keeps in-frame clones and lacks some. Counted here are over a million clones, 78% occurring once; the ten biggest clones make up approximately 0.56%. The sequence was obtained from a man between 18 and 29 years old in good health. Some clones in this sample may be carry-over from other donors' samples. The chain combines TRBV29-1 with TRBJ1-4, with 8 bases matching TRBD1. The sequenced sample consisted of memory CD4+ T cells from PBMCs. The sample's subset: CD45RA-negative fraction. The CDR3 spells CSVVPQGQVNEKLFF. For the CDR3, the DNA is TGCAGCGTTGTTCCACAGGGACAGGTTAATGAAAAACTGTTTTTT.